These 13 T cell receptor beta chains were all obtained from the same sample, sequenced in a study of identical twins. TCRdb analysed the 5' RACE reads with MiXCR anew, one entry per CDR3 protein. Of hundreds of thousands of distinct CDR3 sequences in the sample, about 9.4% were seen once. The sample was also reused in another study, on yellow fever vaccine responses in identical twins.

Material for sequencing was PBMCs. Receptors were obtained from a woman younger than 30 in good health.

This rearrangement joins TRBV7-8 to TRBJ2-2; 14 bases match TRBD2. CDR3 length equals 18 residues. Trimming at V came to 1 base and at J to 10 bases, leaving 11 bases not matched to a gene. The germline V gene encodes CDR1 SGHVS and CDR2 FQNEAQ. CDR3 in amino acids: CASSLVVGGLAGAVELFF. CDR3 sequence (DNA): TGTGCCAGCAGCTTAGTAGTGGGGGGACTAGCGGGAGCTGTGGAGCTGTTTTTT.

This clonotype was seen more than once but under ten times. The chain uses TRBV19 and TRBJ2-2, with D uncertain. The CDR3 runs 13 residues. Trimming took off 6 bases at V and 4 bases at J, with 9 bases between the two ends. Germline CDR1 LNHDA, CDR2 SQIVND (reference sequence). The CDR3 DNA reads as TGTGCCAGTAGCCCTGTAGTCACCGGGGAGCTGTTTTTT. Amino acid sequence: CASSPVVTGELFF. Using reference TRBV19 and TRBJ2-2 for the parts outside the CDR3, the full variable domain is DGGITQSPKYLFRKEGQNVTLSCEQNLNHDAMYWYRQDPGQGLRLIYYSQIVNDFQKGDIAEGYSVSREKKESFPLTVTSAQKNPTAFYLCASSPVVTGELFFGEGSRLTVL.

The chain joins TRBV7-9 to TRBJ2-7, with D hard to call. The length of the CDR3 is 12 residues. The germline CDR1 and CDR2 sequences are SEHNR and FQNEAQ (reference sequence). V was trimmed by 6 bases and J by 5 bases, leaving 11 bases between them. CDR3 loop: CASRAWENEQYF. The CDR3 DNA follows: TGTGCCAGCAGAGCATGGGAAAACGAGCAGTACTTC.

This sequence joins TRBV7-9 and TRBJ2-3; D perhaps matches TRBD1 (5 bases). Germline V gene data show CDR1 as SEHNR and CDR2 as FQNEAQ (reference sequence). V dropped 5 bases and J dropped 0 bases, with 18 bases sitting between them. CDR3 length: 17 amino acids. CDR3 nucleotide sequence: TGTGCCAGCAGCCCAAGGGGCGAACATTCTAGCACAGATACGCAGTATTTT. Its protein is CASSPRGEHSSTDTQYF.

The gene calls are TRBV3-1 and TRBJ2-3; D remains unclear. Per germline, CDR1 LGHDT and CDR2 YNNKEL (reference sequence). Trimming removed 0 bases from V and 0 bases from J, with 16 bases in between. The CDR3 is made up of 18 amino acids. CDR3 coding DNA: TGTGCCAGCAGCCAAGATTTACTGGCCGACACTAGCACAGATACGCAGTATTTT. Its protein is CASSQDLLADTSTDTQYF.

Many counts were recorded for this clonotype. One junction end disagrees with the germline gene, perhaps due to a read error. The chain uses TRBV7-3 and TRBJ2-7, with TRBD2 matching 13 bases. The CDR3 totals 15 residues. CDR1 and CDR2 (germline): SGHTA, FQGTGA. CDR3 residues: CASSLLAGGPYEQYF. The CDR3 nucleotides read TGCGCCAGCAGCTTACTAGCGGGAGGGCCCTACGAGCAGTACTTC.

V is TRBV7-3 and J is TRBJ2-3; 8 bases line up with TRBD2. Germline values: CDR1 SGHTA, CDR2 FQGTGA. This CDR3 has 14 residues. Trimming removed 5 bases from V and 8 bases from J; junction bases left unmatched: 9. The CDR3 region has the DNA TGTGCCAGCAGCGCAAGCGGGGGCGTCGGTACGCAGTATTTT. The encoded protein is CASSASGGVGTQYF.

This clonotype was counted many times. The rearrangement joins TRBV7-2 to TRBJ2-7; D unresolved. The CDR3 spans 12 residues. Germline V gene sequence: CDR1 SGHTA, CDR2 FQGNSA. V lost 0 bases to trimming and J lost 3 bases, with 3 bases between them. CDR3 sequence reads: CASSLALYEQYF. CDR3 nucleotide sequence: TGTGCCAGCAGCTTAGCTCTCTACGAGCAGTACTTC.

This clonotype was seen only a few times. This rearrangement joins TRBV10-3 to TRBJ2-7, with 9 bases fitting TRBD2. Germline trimming cut 6 bases from V and 2 bases from J; bases unmatched to any gene: 8. This CDR3 has 15 amino acids. CDR1 is ENHRY, CDR2 SYGVKD, per germline. CDR3 in amino acids: CAIRNVSGGAYEQYF. The CDR3 coding sequence is TGTGCCATCAGAAACGTTAGCGGGGGTGCCTACGAGCAGTACTTC.

This clonotype has a handful of counts. This chain joins TRBV10-3 and TRBJ2-7, with TRBD1 matching over 7 bases. Per germline, CDR1 ENHRY and CDR2 SYGVKD. The CDR3 runs to 14 residues. The V gene end was trimmed by 5 bases and the J gene end by 3 bases; junction bases not matched to a gene: 7. The CDR3: CAISNLGQHYEQYF. CDR3 sequence (DNA): TGTGCCATCAGTAATTTGGGACAGCACTACGAGCAGTACTTC.

This clonotype was seen at least ten times. The chain employs TRBV29-1 and TRBJ2-1; 7 bases are a match to TRBD1. From germline, CDR1 is SQVTM and CDR2 ANQGSEA. This CDR3 region has 13 residues. Trimming took 4 bases from V and 8 from J; bases not matched to a gene: 8. The chain's CDR3 is CSVATGALDEQFF. The CDR3 DNA reads as TGCAGCGTTGCAACAGGGGCGTTGGATGAGCAGTTCTTC.

This clonotype was seen more than once but under ten times. This sequence joins TRBV6-5 and TRBJ1-5; D is undetermined. Germline V gene data show CDR1 as MNHEY and CDR2 as SVGAGI. This CDR3 has 13 amino acids. V was shortened by 2 bases and J by 2 bases, with 4 bases between the two germline ends. CDR3 DNA sequence: TGTGCCAGCAGTTACCAGGGCAATCAGCCCCAGCATTTT. This encodes CASSYQGNQPQHF.

This clonotype has only a few counts. J is TRBJ1-5 and V is TRBV21-1; the listed D gene, TRBD1, was not tested against the DNA. TRBV21-1 is an annotated pseudogene. This CDR3 region has 16 residues. The CDR3 here is CASSPQGAGHNQPQHF. As DNA, the CDR3 is TGTGCCAGCAGCCCACAGGGTGCGGGGCACAATCAGCCCCAGCATTTT.